A selection of T cell receptor beta chains follows, all from one sample in a study of shared clonotypes between healthy human individuals. Method: immunoSEQ multiplex PCR; TCRdb's copy keeps in-frame clones and lacks some. The data show around 600,000 clones, roughly 98% seen once. The specimen was naive CD8+ T cells sorted from blood. The receptors come from a man aged 30-40 years in good health. Each CDR3 is given with its conserved first and last residue. The D gene is left open where the match is weak. Clone size, where shown, is once, few, many, or a class for clones that have expanded.

D gene: TRBD2
J gene: TRBJ2-7
V gene: TRBV7-8
clone size: NA
CDR3 protein: CASSTIELAGLYEQYF
CDR3 DNA: TGTGCCAGCAGCACAATAGAGCTAGCGGGGCTCTACGAGCAGTACTTC

D gene: NA
J gene: TRBJ2-1
V gene: TRBV7-9
clone size: NA
CDR3 protein: CASSSPWDTYNEQFF
CDR3 DNA: TGTGCCAGCAGCTCCCCTTGGGACACCTACAATGAGCAGTTCTTC

D gene: NA
J gene: TRBJ2-3
V gene: TRBV5-4
clone size: NA
CDR3 protein: CASSYPEDTQYF
CDR3 DNA: TGTGCCAGCAGCTACCCGGAAGATACGCAGTATTTT

D gene: NA
J gene: TRBJ2-7
V gene: TRBV7-9
clone size: NA
CDR3 protein: CASSSRTGHYEQYF
CDR3 DNA: TGTGCCAGCAGCTCCCGAACTGGACACTACGAGCAGTACTTC

D gene: TRBD2
J gene: TRBJ2-1
V gene: TRBV27
clone size: NA
CDR3 protein: CASSSNSGRTYNEQFF
CDR3 DNA: TGTGCCAGCAGTTCTAATAGCGGGAGGACCTACAATGAGCAGTTCTTC

D gene: TRBD1
J gene: TRBJ2-7
V gene: TRBV5-6
clone size: NA
CDR3 protein: CASSYTQGAFSYEQYF
CDR3 DNA: TGTGCCAGCAGCTATACACAGGGGGCGTTCAGCTACGAGCAGTACTTC

D gene: TRBD2
J gene: TRBJ2-1
V gene: TRBV6-1
clone size: NA
CDR3 protein: CASSEAPGLDGVEQFF
CDR3 DNA: TGTGCCAGCAGTGAAGCTCCGGGACTAGATGGGGTTGAGCAGTTCTTC

D gene: NA
J gene: TRBJ1-2
V gene: TRBV18
clone size: NA
CDR3 protein: CASSPPRGYGYTF
CDR3 DNA: TGTGCCAGCTCACCACCGCGAGGCTATGGCTACACCTTC

D gene: NA
J gene: TRBJ2-2
V gene: TRBV10-2
clone size: NA
CDR3 protein: CASTEIPGTMNTGELFF
CDR3 DNA: TGCGCCAGCACAGAGATTCCCGGGACAATGAACACCGGGGAGCTGTTTTTT

D gene: NA
J gene: TRBJ1-2
V gene: TRBV19
clone size: NA
CDR3 protein: CASTLVGGTNYGYTF
CDR3 DNA: TGTGCCAGTACCCTCGTGGGAGGTACTAACTATGGCTACACCTTC

D gene: NA
J gene: TRBJ2-5
V gene: TRBV5-1
clone size: NA
CDR3 protein: CASSLIGGREETQYF
CDR3 DNA: TGCGCCAGCAGCTTGATTGGGGGACGAGAAGAGACCCAGTACTTC

D gene: NA
J gene: TRBJ2-1
V gene: TRBV11-2
clone size: once
CDR3 protein: CASSLGGSYNEQFF
CDR3 DNA: TGTGCCAGCAGCTTAGGCGGGTCCTACAATGAGCAGTTCTTC

D gene: NA
J gene: TRBJ1-4
V gene: TRBV9
clone size: NA
CDR3 protein: CASSVGTVGGEKLFF
CDR3 DNA: TGTGCCAGCAGCGTAGGGACCGTCGGTGGGGAAAAACTGTTTTTT

D gene: NA
J gene: TRBJ2-7
V gene: TRBV4-3
clone size: NA
CDR3 protein: CASSQDRTTAELSYEQYF
CDR3 DNA: TGCGCCAGCAGCCAGGACCGGACGACAGCTGAACTATCCTACGAGCAGTACTTC

D gene: NA
J gene: TRBJ2-2
V gene: TRBV2
clone size: NA
CDR3 protein: CASSHGGPNTGELFF
CDR3 DNA: TGTGCCAGCAGCCACGGGGGTCCGAACACCGGGGAGCTGTTTTTT

D gene: NA
J gene: TRBJ1-2
V gene: TRBV29-1
clone size: once
CDR3 protein: CSVEDRGEWIYGYTF
CDR3 DNA: TGCAGCGTTGAAGATCGGGGCGAGTGGATCTATGGCTACACCTTC

D gene: NA
J gene: TRBJ2-1
V gene: TRBV9
clone size: NA
CDR3 protein: CASSVGGSRGNEQFF
CDR3 DNA: TGTGCCAGCAGCGTAGGAGGGAGCCGAGGCAATGAGCAGTTCTTC

D gene: NA
J gene: TRBJ2-7
V gene: TRBV5-5
clone size: once
CDR3 protein: CASSLFEYEQYF
CDR3 DNA: TGTGCCAGCAGCTTGTTCGAGTACGAGCAGTACTTC

D gene: TRBD2
J gene: TRBJ2-5
V gene: TRBV5-4
clone size: NA
CDR3 protein: CASSLGGLAGVETQYF
CDR3 DNA: TGTGCCAGCAGCTTGGGGGGACTAGCGGGAGTGGAGACCCAGTACTTC

D gene: TRBD2
J gene: TRBJ2-7
V gene: TRBV7-8
clone size: NA
CDR3 protein: CASSRLAVTYEQYF
CDR3 DNA: TGTGCCAGCAGCCGACTAGCGGTGACCTACGAGCAGTACTTC

D gene: TRBD1
J gene: TRBJ2-4
V gene: TRBV28
clone size: NA
CDR3 protein: CASSFEGGAAKNIQYF
CDR3 DNA: TGTGCCAGCAGTTTTGAAGGGGGCGCAGCCAAAAACATTCAGTACTTC

D gene: TRBD2
J gene: TRBJ2-2
V gene: TRBV2
clone size: NA
CDR3 protein: CASSPPSGRYTGELFF
CDR3 DNA: TGTGCCAGCAGTCCCCCTAGCGGGAGGTACACCGGGGAGCTGTTTTTT